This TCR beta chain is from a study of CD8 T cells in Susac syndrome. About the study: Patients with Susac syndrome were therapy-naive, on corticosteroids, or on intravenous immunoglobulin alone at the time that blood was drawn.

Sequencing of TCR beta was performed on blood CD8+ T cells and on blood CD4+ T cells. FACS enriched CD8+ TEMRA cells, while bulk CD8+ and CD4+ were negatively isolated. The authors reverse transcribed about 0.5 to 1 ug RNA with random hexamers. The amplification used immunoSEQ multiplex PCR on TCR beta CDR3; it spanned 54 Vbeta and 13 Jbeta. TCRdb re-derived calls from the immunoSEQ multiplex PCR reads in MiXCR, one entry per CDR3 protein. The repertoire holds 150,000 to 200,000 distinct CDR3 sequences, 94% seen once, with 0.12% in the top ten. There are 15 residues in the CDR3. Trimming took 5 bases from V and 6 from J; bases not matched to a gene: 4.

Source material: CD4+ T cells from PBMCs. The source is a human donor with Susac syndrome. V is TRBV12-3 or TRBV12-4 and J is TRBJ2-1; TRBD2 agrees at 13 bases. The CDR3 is CASSAGTSGVNEQFF. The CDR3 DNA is TGTGCCAGCAGTGCCGGGACTAGCGGGGTCAATGAGCAGTTCTTC.